This T cell receptor (beta chain) was sequenced in a study of blood T cell repertoires in COVID-19. Study information: Sites across the United States, Italy and Spain contributed samples from acute and convalescent COVID-19. Nucleic acid was either cDNA or gDNA, and it came from T cells, B-cell-depleted T cells, or PBMCs.

The CDR3 consists of 15 residues. The ends lost 1 base at V and 3 bases at J; junction bases unmatched: 6. Germline V lookup: CDR1 SGHTA, CDR2 FQGNSA. This clone was found once. In the original analysis: For nucleated cells, counts were estimated from reference gene primer amplification. Repertoires were generated with immunoSEQ multiplex PCR, while TCRdb's copy carries only in-frame clones and drops some. V and J calls and clone size are given by that table; D and trimming were obtained from the DNA. The sample consists of fewer than 90,000 clones, over 75% of them appearing once. What was sequenced was peripheral blood. The source is a man aged 65 to 85 with acute or convalescent COVID-19. The chain has TRBV7-2 and TRBJ2-7, with 7 bases matching TRBD2. The chain's CDR3 is CASSLVGEGDYEQYF. CDR3 sequence (DNA): TGTGCCAGCAGCTTAGTCGGGGAGGGAGACTACGAGCAGTACTTC.